This T cell receptor beta chain is drawn from a study of T cell repertoires in cytomegalovirus infection. About the research overall: Recently identified HLA-C-restricted CMV epitopes were among the peptides used. Matching HLA type, along with CMV infection, was indicated by public TCR beta signatures. General observations from the study: Adding up the frequency of public TCR beta families identified people who carried CMV plus the relevant HLA. Predominance within the ex vivo response was attributable to HLA-C-restricted CMV-specific TCR beta clonotypes.

Comments on this clonotype: What it binds is unknown.

The CDR3 consists of 20 residues. CDR1 and CDR2 from the germline V gene are MGHRA and YSYEKL. J gave up 5 bases and V 1 base, and 19 bases lay outside the gene matches. TCRdb processed the reads anew with MiXCR; each CDR3 protein has one entry. The table includes approximately 500,000 distinct CDR3 sequences, around 35% detected once. The chain employs TRBV4-1 and TRBJ1-4, with 7 bases identical to TRBD1. The source of this sequence is a human donor in good health (CMV status not recorded). Some clones in this sample may be carry-over from other donors' samples. The sequenced sample was cultured PBMCs, obtained from culture after CMV antigen stimulation. This CDR3 is CASSQAKHRDSQEGNEKLFF. The CDR3 DNA is TGCGCCAGCAGCCAAGCAAAACACCGGGACAGTCAAGAGGGGAATGAAAAACTGTTTTTT.